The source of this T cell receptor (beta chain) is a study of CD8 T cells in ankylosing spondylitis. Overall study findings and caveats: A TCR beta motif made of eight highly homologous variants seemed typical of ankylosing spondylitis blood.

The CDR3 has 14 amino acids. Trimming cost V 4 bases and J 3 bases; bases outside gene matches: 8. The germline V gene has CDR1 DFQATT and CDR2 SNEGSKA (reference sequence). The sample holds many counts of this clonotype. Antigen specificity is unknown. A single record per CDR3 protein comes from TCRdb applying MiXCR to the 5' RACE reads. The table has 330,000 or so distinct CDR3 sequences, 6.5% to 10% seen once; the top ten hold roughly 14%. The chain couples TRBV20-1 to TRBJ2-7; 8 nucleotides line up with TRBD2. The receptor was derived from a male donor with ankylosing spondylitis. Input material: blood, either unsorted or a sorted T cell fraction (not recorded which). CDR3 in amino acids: CSATSPAGVYEQYF. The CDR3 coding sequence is TGCAGTGCTACCAGTCCAGCGGGAGTCTACGAGCAGTACTTC.